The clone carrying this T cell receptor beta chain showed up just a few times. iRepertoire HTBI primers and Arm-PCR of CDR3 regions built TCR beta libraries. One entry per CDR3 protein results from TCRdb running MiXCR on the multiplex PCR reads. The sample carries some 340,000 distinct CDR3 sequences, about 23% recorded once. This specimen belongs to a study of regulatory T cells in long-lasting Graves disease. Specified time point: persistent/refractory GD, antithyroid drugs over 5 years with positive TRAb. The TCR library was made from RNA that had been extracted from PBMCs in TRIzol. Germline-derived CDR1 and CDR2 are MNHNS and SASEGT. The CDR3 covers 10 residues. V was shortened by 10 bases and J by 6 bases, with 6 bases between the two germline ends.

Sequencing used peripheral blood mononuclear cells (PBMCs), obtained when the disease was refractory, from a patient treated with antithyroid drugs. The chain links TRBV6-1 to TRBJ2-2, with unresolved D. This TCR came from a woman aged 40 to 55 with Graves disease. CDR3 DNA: TGTGCCACCGACTCCGGGGAGCTGTTTTTT. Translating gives CATDSGELFF.